A single TCR beta chain is shown here with its context. Its antigen is unknown. The record has no base qualities; no much larger clone is one base away. Germline trimming: 3 bases from V, 8 bases from J; junction bases outside gene matches: 7. The CDR3 runs 16 residues from the cysteine to the phenylalanine. This entry keeps only the CDR3 DNA: 48 bases, framed from base 1. CDR1 and CDR2 (KGHDR, SFDVKD) derive from the germline V gene. The time point label corresponds to: newly diagnosed GD, antithyroid drugs for less than 3 months. For both TCR sequencing and RNA sequencing, RNA was extracted from PBMCs using TRIzol. The diagnosis of Graves' disease followed American Thyroid Association guidelines. Recruitment of patients was carried out at an endocrinology department in Xi'an, China. Each patient gave about 10 milliliters of peripheral blood, collected in an EDTA anticoagulant tube. PBMCs were isolated by Ficoll Paque Plus density gradient separation without further T cell sorting. An Agilent 2100 Bioanalyzer and agarose gel were used to check RNA quality, while a NanoDrop 2000 measured RNA concentration.

The data belong to a study of regulatory T cells in long-lasting Graves disease (dated by TCRdb to the early 2020s). With respect to the entire study: Antithyroid drugs had been taken for less than 3 months by newly diagnosed Graves' disease patients. A total of around 35 samples underwent TCR sequencing: about 13 from persistent and approximately 20 from newly diagnosed Graves' disease patients. The study was conducted in China and was registered as a clinical trial. This study used TCR sequencing and RNA sequencing of peripheral blood to compare persistent Graves' disease patients against newly diagnosed Graves' disease patients. The research as a whole found: Sequencing and analysis were limited to the TCR beta chain. A larger number of public clonotypes was shared among persistent patients (fewer than 3,000) than among newly diagnosed patients (roughly 1,000). Only peripheral blood was studied, because thyroid tissue, the primary lesion, was inaccessible. The authors acknowledged the small sample size as a limitation that may reduce accuracy. Lower TCR Shannon entropy and fewer highly expanded clones were observed in persistent Graves' disease patients than in newly diagnosed patients, which suggested clonal expansion. Persistent disease showed preferential use of TRBV28, TRBJ1-2 and TRBJ2-5, whereas newly diagnosed disease favored TRBV20-1 and TRBJ2-1.

Libraries came from multiplex PCR. TCRdb lists the instrument as Illumina HiSeq 4000. iRepertoire HTBI primers and Arm-PCR amplification of CDR3 regions were used to construct TCR beta libraries. PCR products were gel purified before sequencing. As for how the authors treated the data: Gene usage analysis of CDR3 amino acid clonotypes used the 62 TRBV and about 15 TRBJ segments found across samples. COPE and FqMerger were used to merge the filtered high-quality paired reads into contigs. BLAST was used to align contigs to IMGT TRBV, TRBD and TRBJ reference genes, and CDR3 was defined according to IMGT. Clonotypes above 0.1% frequency were classified as highly expanded clones. Shannon entropy served as the measure of repertoire diversity, while the Gini coefficient captured V-J evenness. Clonotypes shared by more than one individual were considered public. Starting from the raw public reads, TCRdb applied fastp trimming at Q25, assembled clones with MiXCR and retained in-frame beta chains. Duplicate CDR3 protein sequences are folded into a single record with the most common DNA and genes. The V and J calls here are based on TCRdb, not the publication. The sample profile shows some 560,000 distinct CDR3 sequences; about 16% of them were found once. The ten largest clones take up more than 20% of the sample.

This sample was shared with a second study, whose subject was T cells in Graves' hyperthyroidism and ophthalmopathy. The second investigation adds: Stable Graves' hyperthyroidism was defined as no progression to ophthalmopathy during 18 months of follow-up. Hyperthyroidism patients were aged 18 to 65 years and newly diagnosed, with disease duration of less than 2 months. Exclusion was applied to patients with uncontrolled infections, other autoimmune diseases, pregnancy or lactation. Diagnoses were based on clinical symptoms, serum thyroxine and TRAb, thyroid ultrasound and orbital computed tomography. The first round of RT-PCR for the TCR CDR3 was performed with the HTBI primer set and the Qiagen OneStep RT-PCR kit. Most expanded thyroid clonotypes (frequency above 0.001) were also detected in blood, suggesting blood repertoires may reflect thyroid immune responses. In cross-validation, a model built on a 13 V-J signature told ophthalmopathy apart from stable hyperthyroidism with 85% to 90% sensitivity and about 81% specificity, and in testing the same model reached 80%/75%. In validation, the model predicted progression to ophthalmopathy with 65% to 71% sensitivity and approximately 78% specificity, a median of about 6.7 months before onset. A discovery cohort of around 98 patients, roughly 40 with Graves' ophthalmopathy and approximately 60 with stable Graves' hyperthyroidism, was used to find distinguishing TCR V-J signatures. Prospective prediction of ophthalmopathy was tested in an independent validation cohort consisting of about 19 hyperthyroidism patients and more than 15 patients who later progressed to ophthalmopathy. The 75 to 100 discovery patients were randomly split 7:3 into training and test sets. The study also compared thyroid tissue and blood T-cell repertoires from five or six Graves' hyperthyroidism patients. After sampling, hyperthyroidism patients received methimazole starting at 30 mg daily, and ophthalmopathy patients received high-dose intravenous methylprednisolone. The libraries were constructed in a second round of multiplex PCR and then size-selected and purified. Paired-end sequencing of the libraries was performed with 100 bp reads on an Illumina HiSeq2000. SOAPnuke was used to process the raw data, throwing out any read that contained adapters or uncalled bases, had a mean Phred below 15, or lacked an exact constant-primer or identifier match. High-quality paired reads were merged with COPE v1.2.5, and unique nucleotide sequences were defined as clonotypes. MiTCR v1.1 was used to align the clonotypes against IMGT TRBV, TRBD and TRBJ reference segments. The analysis was restricted to V-J combinations with a frequency above 0.0001, which together covered 99% to 99.2% of the repertoires. A TCS score was defined as the ratio of F50 (clonal expansion) to E x V (chaos), with BLOSUM62-based TCRdist applied between CDR3 peptides within each V-J. Welch's t-statistics and random forest reduced around 510 V-J features to 10 to 15, which were used in a naive Bayes classifier (R e1071). Sample size was not statistically predetermined, and investigators were not blinded to group allocation. According to the paper, TCR Vbeta CDR3 sequencing was carried out on 135 peripheral blood samples, which came from 40 to 45 ophthalmopathy, fewer than 80 hyperthyroidism and approximately 17 progressor patients.

The rearranged chain carries TRBV24-1 and TRBJ2-1, with 12 bases in between that match TRBD2. This clonotype originated in a woman aged 40-65 years with Graves disease. Donor details come from another sample of the same person, matched by shared clones. Sequencing was performed on peripheral blood mononuclear cells (PBMCs), taken at new diagnosis, from a patient treated with antithyroid drugs. The DNA sequence is as follows: TGTGCCACCAGTGATGCGACTAGCGGGGGCCTCGATGAGCAGTTCTTC. This translates into CATSDATSGGLDEQFF.